These 21 T cell receptor beta chains originate from one sample sequenced in a study of T cell clonality in common variable immunodeficiency. Sequenced by immunoSEQ multiplex PCR; TCRdb stores in-frame clones only, minus some. The profile covers around 55,000 clones, none occurring a single time. Sequencing was carried out using peripheral blood mononuclear cells. These receptors originate from a person aged 18 to 70 in good health.

In its sample, this clone was seen many times. The observed sequence ends 3 residues before the CDR3 terminus, with the missing tail filled in from the germline J gene. The chain carries TRBV6-1 and TRBJ1-5; 7 nucleotides match TRBD1. Germline V lookup: CDR1 MNHNS, CDR2 SASEGT. The CDR3 loop spans 15 amino acids. V lost 4 bases, J lost 4 bases, and 7 bases stayed unmatched. The CDR3 DNA, read in part, is TGTGCCAGCAGTGTGATAAGGACAGGAAATCAGCCC. Its translation is CASSVIRTGNQP. The whole CDR3 protein reads CASSVIRTGNQPQHF.

The sample holds many counts of this clone. The read ends 3 residues early relative to the CDR3; the germline J gene fills the gap. The V call is TRBV5-1, the J call TRBJ1-2, with D unresolved. The length of the CDR3 is 16 residues. The V end was cut by 0 bases, the J end by 4 bases, with 16 bases between. CDR1 is SGHRS, CDR2 YFSETQ, per germline. Partial CDR3 DNA: TGCGCCAGCAGCTTGGATTCGTTGCGGGGAGGCTATGGC. Translating it yields CASSLDSLRGGYG. The entire CDR3 protein reads CASSLDSLRGGYGYTF.

This clone was seen ten or more times. The covered CDR3 bases are TGCAGTGCTACCAGAGAACAGGACGGC. This translates into CSATREQDG. The entire CDR3 reads CSATREQDGYTF. The chain couples TRBV20-1 to TRBJ1-2, with D possibly TRBD1 on 5 matching bases. The CDR3 goes on 3 residues after the read ends, and that part is filled in from the germline J gene. The germline V gene has CDR1 DFQATT and CDR2 SNEGSKA (reference sequence). There are 12 residues in the CDR3.

This clone was found many times. The observed sequence ends 3 residues before the CDR3 terminus, with the missing tail filled in from the germline J gene. This chain connects TRBV2 to TRBJ1-2; a weak D match, TRBD1 (5 bases). Looked up from germline, CDR1 is SNHLY and CDR2 is FYNNEI. With 3 bases removed from V and 5 bases from J, the gap between germline ends came to 16 bases. CDR3 size: 15 residues. Incomplete CDR3 DNA: TGTGCCAGCAGTGAGCTTGGGGGGGTTGGGTATGGC. Translation gives CASSELGGVGYG. The complete CDR3 reads CASSELGGVGYGYTF.

This clone was detected ten times or more. The CDR3 spells CSAVDRGRAADTQYF. The CDR3 bases that were read are TGCAGTGCTGTGGATCGCGGGAGGGCCGCAGATACG. The V and J genes are TRBV20-1 and TRBJ2-3; 9 bases map to TRBD2. The CDR3 end lies 3 residues beyond the end of the read and is filled in from the germline J gene. Germline CDR1 and CDR2: DFQATT and SNEGSKA (reference sequence). Losses at the gene ends were 5 bases for V and 4 bases for J; bases not matched to a gene: 10. The CDR3 totals 15 residues.

This clone was counted ten times or more. The CDR3 is cut off 3 residues early in the read; its end comes from the germline J gene. This sequence joins TRBV29-1 and TRBJ1-2; D may be TRBD1 (5 bases). This CDR3 contains 14 residues. Germline V gene data show CDR1 as SQVTM and CDR2 as ANQGSEA. The CDR3: CSVEDRREAEGYTF. CDR3 DNA, as far as it was read: TGCAGCGTTGAAGATCGCAGGGAGGCAGAAGGC.

The sample holds many counts of this clone. In the same sample, other DNA sequences code for this CDR3. CDR3 DNA, as far as it was read: TGTGCCTGGAGTGTACGGGTTAGGGAGACC. Amino acids: CAWSVRVRET. The complete CDR3 reads CAWSVRVRETQYF. The V and J genes are TRBV30 and TRBJ2-5; no clear D gene. The CDR3 end falls 3 residues outside the read, so it is completed with the germline J gene. Between the trimmed V and J ends, which lost 0 bases and 5 bases, there was a span of 10 bases. Germline CDR1 GTSNPN, CDR2 SVGIG (reference sequence). The CDR3 covers 13 residues.

This clone was counted many times. The observed sequence ends 3 residues before the CDR3 terminus, with the missing tail filled in from the germline J gene. The rearrangement uses TRBV9 and TRBJ1-2, with TRBD1 matching 10 bases. Germline V gene data show CDR1 as SGDLS and CDR2 as YYNGEE. CDR3 size: 13 residues. CDR3 protein: CASRPGDRGHYTF. The CDR3 bases that were read are TGTGCCAGCAGACCTGGGGACAGGGGCCAC.

As regards this clone: One end of the junction varies from germline; a read error may be responsible. The read falls 3 residues short of the CDR3 end, and the missing part is taken from the germline J gene. At the DNA level, this CDR3 is encoded by other sequences in the same sample as well. The chain combines TRBV18 with TRBJ1-3; 7 nucleotides match TRBD1. The CDR3 covers 21 residues. Germline V gene data show CDR1 as KGHSH and CDR2 as LQKENI. Partial CDR3 DNA: TGTGCCAGCTCACCAATTTCTCTGAACAGGGGTATCCCGTCCTCTGGAAACACT. Protein product: CASSPISLNRGIPSSGNT. The entire CDR3 protein is CASSPISLNRGIPSSGNTIYF.

This clone has a count of ten or more. With the read ending 3 residues before the CDR3 end, the germline J gene is used to fill in that end. The V and J genes are TRBV5-6 and TRBJ2-5; D is possibly TRBD2 (5 bases). Per the germline V gene, CDR1 is SGHDT and CDR2 is YYEEEE. V was clipped by 3 bases and J by 5 bases, with 11 bases between them. The CDR3 is made up of 13 amino acids. The CDR3 spells CASSSTPGETQYF. Incomplete CDR3 DNA: TGTGCCAGCAGCTCCACCCCGGGGGAGACC.

There are many counts of this clone. Sequencing ends 3 residues short of the CDR3 end; the germline J gene provides the rest. The V and J genes are TRBV30 and TRBJ2-3; 8 positions agree with TRBD2. The CDR3 covers 15 residues. Germline values: CDR1 GTSNPN, CDR2 SVGIG (reference sequence). V dropped 0 bases and J dropped 1; count of bases not matched to a gene: 3. The CDR3 loop reads CAWSVQGLGTDTQYF. The part of the CDR3 DNA that was read is TGTGCCTGGAGTGTACAGGGACTAGGCACAGATACG. Complete variable domain (other parts from reference TRBV30 and TRBJ2-3): SQTIHQWPATLVQPVGSPLSLECTVEGTSNPNLYWYRQAAGRGLQLLFYSVGIGQISSEVPQNLSASRPQDRQFILSSKKLLLSDSGFYLCAWSVQGLGTDTQYFGPGTRLTVL.

In its sample, this clone was seen a few times. A much larger clone sits a single nucleotide away, making a read error possible. The read falls 3 residues short of the CDR3 end, and the missing part is taken from the germline J gene. Different DNA sequences within this sample yield the same CDR3. The rearrangement uses TRBV20-1 and TRBJ1-3; D is perhaps TRBD1 (5 bases). The CDR3 has 17 amino acids. From germline, CDR1 is DFQATT and CDR2 SNEGSKA (reference sequence). The CDR3 loop reads CSARDNYLGTVGNTIYF. CDR3 DNA (partial): TGCAGTGCTAGAGATAACTACCTGGGGACTGTCGGAAACACG.

This clone was seen repeatedly, ten times or more. The sequence runs out 3 residues before the end of the CDR3; the remainder is reconstructed from the germline J gene. Other DNA sequences in the same sample also yield this CDR3. The chain is built from TRBV6-1 and TRBJ2-5, with a tentative D call TRBD1 (6 bases). Trimming removed 3 bases at V and 5 bases at J, with 10 bases between. The CDR3 contains 13 residues. Germline V CDR1 and CDR2: MNHNS, SASEGT. The CDR3 DNA, read in part, is TGTGCCAGCAGTGACAGGGGTTTGGAGACC. This encodes CASSDRGLET. The whole CDR3 protein reads CASSDRGLETQYF.

This clone has ten or more counts. Read coverage stops 3 residues before the CDR3 terminus; the germline J gene supplies the remainder. J is TRBJ2-1 and V is TRBV5-1; 9 nucleotides line up with TRBD2. The ends lost 4 bases at V and 2 bases at J; junction bases unmatched: 4. Germline CDR1 reads SGHRS; CDR2 reads YFSETQ. The length of the CDR3 is 15 residues. The CDR3 protein is CASSTTSGTYNEQFF. The sequenced CDR3 bases are TGCGCCAGCAGCACGACTAGCGGAACCTACAATGAG. Based on the CDR3 plus reference TRBV5-1 and TRBJ2-1, the full variable domain is KAGVTQTPRYLIKTRGQQVTLSCSPISGHRSVSWYQQTPGQGLQFLFEYFSETQRNKGNFPGRFSGRQFSNSRSEMNVSTLELGDSALYLCASSTTSGTYNEQFFGPGTRLTVL.

There are many counts of this clone. The DNA ends 3 residues before the CDR3 does, and the rest of the CDR3 is filled in from the germline J gene. This chain connects TRBV19 to TRBJ1-1, with TRBD1 identical over 7 bases. Germline loops: CDR1 LNHDA, CDR2 SQIVND (reference sequence). V lost 6 bases and J lost 5; bases outside the gene matches: 12. The CDR3 totals 15 residues. The CDR3 bases that were read are TGTGCCAGTAGAGTAGGGCAGGGGGACTTTACTGAA. This encodes CASRVGQGDFTE. The whole CDR3 sequence reads CASRVGQGDFTEAFF.

This clone was counted at least ten times. Coverage ceases 3 residues before the CDR3 finishes, and the germline J gene fills in the end. This sequence joins TRBV19 and TRBJ1-5; D not certain. The CDR3 totals 15 residues. CDR1 is LNHDA and CDR2 is SQIVND in the germline V gene (reference sequence). Between the trimmed V and J ends, which lost 7 bases and 6 bases, there was a span of 19 bases. The CDR3 DNA, read in part, is TGTGCCAGTAACAGTTGGCAGGCATTAGGTCAGCCC. Its protein product is CASNSWQALGQP. From start to end, the CDR3 is CASNSWQALGQPQHF.

This clone showed up many times. The read halts 3 residues ahead of the CDR3 end, with the missing end drawn from the germline J gene. The chain is built from TRBV5-1 and TRBJ2-1, with a weak D call TRBD2 (6 bases). The V gene's germline CDR1 is SGHRS and CDR2 YFSETQ. V lost 1 base and J lost 7, with 18 bases in between. The CDR3 loop spans 16 amino acids. The sequenced CDR3 bases are TGCGCCAGCAGCTTGTCAATCGGGCTAGCGTCGAATGAG. The encoded protein is CASSLSIGLASNE. The full CDR3 sequence reads CASSLSIGLASNEQFF.

This clone came up many times. The missing CDR3 end, 3 residues past where the read stops, is filled in from the germline J gene. The chain combines TRBV28 with TRBJ2-7, with 9 positions matching TRBD1. This CDR3 has 13 residues. The junction had 5 bases not matched to a gene; V was cut back by 8 bases and J by 3 bases. Per germline, CDR1 MDHEN and CDR2 SYDVKM. CDR3 bases read: TGTGCCAGCCGGGGACAGGGAGTCTACGAG. Translating gives CASRGQGVYE. The CDR3 reads in full as CASRGQGVYEQYF.

This clone was seen repeatedly, ten times or more. The CDR3 end falls 3 residues outside the read, so it is completed with the germline J gene. J is TRBJ1-1 and V is TRBV20-1, with TRBD1 matching 8 bases. From germline, CDR1 is DFQATT and CDR2 SNEGSKA (reference sequence). The CDR3 spans 13 residues. Partial CDR3 DNA: TGCAGGGCGACAGGGGCCCCCTACACTGAA. Protein sequence: CRATGAPYTE. The entire CDR3 protein reads CRATGAPYTEAFF.

This clone was seen a handful of times. The read ends 3 residues early relative to the CDR3; the germline J gene fills the gap. The chain links TRBV5-1 to TRBJ1-2; D uncertain. The CDR3 runs to 12 residues. From germline, CDR1 is SGHRS and CDR2 YFSETQ. The CDR3 loop is CASSLELDTYTF. The part of the CDR3 DNA that was read is TGCGCCAGCAGCTTGGAGTTAGATACC. The full variable domain, rest sourced from reference TRBV5-1 and TRBJ1-2, is KAGVTQTPRYLIKTRGQQVTLSCSPISGHRSVSWYQQTPGQGLQFLFEYFSETQRNKGNFPGRFSGRQFSNSRSEMNVSTLELGDSALYLCASSLELDTYTFGSGTRLTVV.

This clone was detected ten times or more. Read sequence stops 3 residues before the CDR3 end, and the germline J gene provides the missing end. This chain links TRBV10-3 with TRBJ2-3, with D possibly TRBD2 on 7 matching bases. CDR1 and CDR2 (germline): ENHRY, SYGVKD. CDR3 size: 13 residues. CDR3 region: CAISGGPQETQYF. The part of the CDR3 DNA that was read is TGTGCCATCAGCGGGGGGCCCCAAGAGACG.